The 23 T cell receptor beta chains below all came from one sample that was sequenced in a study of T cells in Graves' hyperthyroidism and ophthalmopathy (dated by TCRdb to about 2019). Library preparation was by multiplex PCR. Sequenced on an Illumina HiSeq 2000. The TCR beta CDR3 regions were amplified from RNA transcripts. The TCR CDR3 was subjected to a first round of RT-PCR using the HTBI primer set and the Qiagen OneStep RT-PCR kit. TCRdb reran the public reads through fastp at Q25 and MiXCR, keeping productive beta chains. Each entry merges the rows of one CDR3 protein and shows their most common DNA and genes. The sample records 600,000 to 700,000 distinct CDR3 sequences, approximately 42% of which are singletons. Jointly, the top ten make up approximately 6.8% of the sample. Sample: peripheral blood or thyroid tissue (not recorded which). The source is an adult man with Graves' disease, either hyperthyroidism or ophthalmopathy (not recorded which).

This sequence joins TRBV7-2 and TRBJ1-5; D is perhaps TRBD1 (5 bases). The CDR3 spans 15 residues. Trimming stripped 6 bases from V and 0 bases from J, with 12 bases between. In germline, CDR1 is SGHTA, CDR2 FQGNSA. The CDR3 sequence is CASSYTGSSNQPQHF. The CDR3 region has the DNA TGTGCCAGCAGTTACACAGGATCTAGCAATCAGCCCCAGCATTTT.

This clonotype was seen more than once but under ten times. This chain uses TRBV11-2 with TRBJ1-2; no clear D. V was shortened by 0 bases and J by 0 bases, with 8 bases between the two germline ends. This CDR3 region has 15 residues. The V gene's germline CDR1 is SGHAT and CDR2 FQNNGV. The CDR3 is CASSLEGNTNYGYTF. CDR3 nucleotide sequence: TGTGCCAGCAGCTTAGAGGGTAATACTAACTATGGCTACACCTTC.

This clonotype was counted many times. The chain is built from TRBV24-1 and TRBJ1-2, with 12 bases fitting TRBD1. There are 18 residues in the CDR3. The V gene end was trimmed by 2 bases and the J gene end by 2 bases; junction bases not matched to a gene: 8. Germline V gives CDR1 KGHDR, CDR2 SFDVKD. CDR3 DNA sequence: TGTGCCACCAGTGATTCCACGGGACAGGGGGCGACAAACTATGGCTACACCTTC. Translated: CATSDSTGQGATNYGYTF.

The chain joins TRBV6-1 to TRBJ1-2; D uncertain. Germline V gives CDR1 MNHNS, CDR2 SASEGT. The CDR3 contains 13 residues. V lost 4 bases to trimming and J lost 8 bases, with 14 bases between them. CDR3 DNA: TGTGCCAGCAGTGTCCCCCCTGGCCGAGGCTACACCTTC. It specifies CASSVPPGRGYTF.

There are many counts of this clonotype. CDR3 in amino acids: CASSLVPGSNEKLFF. In nucleotides, the CDR3 is TGTGCCAGCAGCTTAGTCCCAGGGTCTAATGAAAAACTGTTTTTT. The chain carries TRBV7-9 and TRBJ1-4, with D tentatively TRBD1 (5 bases). Looked up from germline, CDR1 is SEHNR and CDR2 is FQNEAQ (reference sequence). CDR3 length equals 15 residues. V was shortened by 1 base and J by 3 bases, with 9 bases between the two germline ends. The variable domain in full, completed from reference TRBV7-9 and TRBJ1-4, reads DTGVSQNPRHKITKRGQNVTFRCDPISEHNRLYWYRQTLGQGPEFLTYFQNEAQLEKSRLLSDRFSAERPKGSFSTLEIQRTEQGDSAMYLCASSLVPGSNEKLFFGSGTQLSVL.

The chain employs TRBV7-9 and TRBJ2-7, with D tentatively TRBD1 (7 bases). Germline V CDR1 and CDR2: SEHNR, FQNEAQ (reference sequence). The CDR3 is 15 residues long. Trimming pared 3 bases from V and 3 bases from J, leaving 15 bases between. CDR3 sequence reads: CASSLDGGQIYEQYF. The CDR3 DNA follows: TGTGCCAGCAGCTTGGACGGGGGACAGATCTACGAGCAGTACTTC.

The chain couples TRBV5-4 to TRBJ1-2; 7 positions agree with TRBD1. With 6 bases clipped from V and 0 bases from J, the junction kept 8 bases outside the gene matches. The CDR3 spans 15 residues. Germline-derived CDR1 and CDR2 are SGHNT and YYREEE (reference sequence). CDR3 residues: CASKPGQPTNYGYTF. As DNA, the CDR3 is TGTGCCAGCAAGCCGGGACAGCCTACTAACTATGGCTACACCTTC. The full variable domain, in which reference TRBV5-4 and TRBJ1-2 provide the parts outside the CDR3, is ETGVTQSPTHLIKTRGQQVTLRCSSQSGHNTVSWYQQALGQGPQFIFQYYREEENGRGNFPPRFSGLQFPNYSSELNVNALELDDSALYLCASKPGQPTNYGYTFGSGTRLTVV.

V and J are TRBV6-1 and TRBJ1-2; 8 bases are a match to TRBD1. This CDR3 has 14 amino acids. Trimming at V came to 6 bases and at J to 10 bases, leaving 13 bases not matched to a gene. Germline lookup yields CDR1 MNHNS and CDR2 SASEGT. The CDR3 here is CASRSDRASSDYTF. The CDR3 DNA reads TGTGCCAGCAGATCGGACAGGGCCTCTAGTGACTACACCTTC.

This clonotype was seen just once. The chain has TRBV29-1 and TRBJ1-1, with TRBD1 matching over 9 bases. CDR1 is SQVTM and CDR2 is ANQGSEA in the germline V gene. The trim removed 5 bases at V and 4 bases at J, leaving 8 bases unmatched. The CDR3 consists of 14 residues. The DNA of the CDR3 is TGCAGCGTTAGGGACAGGGAGGATAGCACTGAAGCTTTCTTT. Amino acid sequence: CSVRDREDSTEAFF. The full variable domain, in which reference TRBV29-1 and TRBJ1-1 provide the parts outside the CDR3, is SAVISQKPSRDICQRGTSLTIQCQVDSQVTMMFWYRQQPGQSLTLIATANQGSEATYESGFVIDKFPISRPNLTFSTLTVSNMSPEDSSIYLCSVRDREDSTEAFFGQGTRLTVV.

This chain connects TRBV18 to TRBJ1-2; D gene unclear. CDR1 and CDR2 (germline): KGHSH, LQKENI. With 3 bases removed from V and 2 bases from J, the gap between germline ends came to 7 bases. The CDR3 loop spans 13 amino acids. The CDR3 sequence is CASSPPENYGYTF. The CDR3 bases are TGTGCCAGCTCACCTCCGGAAAACTATGGCTACACCTTC. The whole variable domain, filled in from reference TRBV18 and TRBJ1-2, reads NAGVMQNPRHLVRRRGQEARLRCSPMKGHSHVYWYRQLPEEGLKFMVYLQKENIIDESGMPKERFSAEFPKEGPSILRIQQVVRGDSAAYFCASSPPENYGYTFGSGTRLTVV.

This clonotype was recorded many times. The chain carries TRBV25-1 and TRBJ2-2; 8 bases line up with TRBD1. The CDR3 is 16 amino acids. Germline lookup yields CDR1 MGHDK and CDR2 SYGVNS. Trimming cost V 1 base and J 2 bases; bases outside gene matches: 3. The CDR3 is CASSESAGGNTGELFF. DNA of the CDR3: TGTGCCAGCAGTGAATCCGCAGGGGGCAACACCGGGGAGCTGTTTTTT.

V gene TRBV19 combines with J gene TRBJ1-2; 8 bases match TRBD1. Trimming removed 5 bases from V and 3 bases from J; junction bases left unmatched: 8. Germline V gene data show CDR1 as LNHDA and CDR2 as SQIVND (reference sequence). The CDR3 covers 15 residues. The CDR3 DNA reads TGTGCCAGTAGTTTCGGACAGGGCGCCGACTATGGCTACACCTTC. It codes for CASSFGQGADYGYTF.

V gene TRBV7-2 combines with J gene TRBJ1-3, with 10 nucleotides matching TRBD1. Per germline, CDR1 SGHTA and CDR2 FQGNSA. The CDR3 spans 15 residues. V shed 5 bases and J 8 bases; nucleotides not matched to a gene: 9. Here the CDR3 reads CASSVGQGDGYTIYF. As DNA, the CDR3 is TGTGCCAGCAGCGTCGGACAGGGGGATGGCTACACCATATATTTT.

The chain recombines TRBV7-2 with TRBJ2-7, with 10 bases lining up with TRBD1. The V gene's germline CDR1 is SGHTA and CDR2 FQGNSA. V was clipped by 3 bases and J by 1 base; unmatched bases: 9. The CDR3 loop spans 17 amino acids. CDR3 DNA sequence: TGTGCCAGCAGCTTGCCTCGTTGGGACAGGGGATCCTACGAGCAGTACTTC. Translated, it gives CASSLPRWDRGSYEQYF.

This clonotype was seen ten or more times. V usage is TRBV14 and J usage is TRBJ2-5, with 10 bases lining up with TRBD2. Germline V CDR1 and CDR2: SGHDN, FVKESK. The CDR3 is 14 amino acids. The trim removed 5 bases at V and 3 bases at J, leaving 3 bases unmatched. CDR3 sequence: CASSRLAGEETQYF. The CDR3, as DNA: TGTGCCAGCAGCAGGCTAGCGGGGGAAGAGACCCAGTACTTC.

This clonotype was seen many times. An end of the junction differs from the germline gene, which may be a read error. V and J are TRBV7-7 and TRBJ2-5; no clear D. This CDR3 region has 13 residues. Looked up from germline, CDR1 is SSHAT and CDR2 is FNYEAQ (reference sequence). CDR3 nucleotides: TGTGCTAGCAGCTCAAAATCCGTGGAGACCCAGTACTTC. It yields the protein CASSSKSVETQYF. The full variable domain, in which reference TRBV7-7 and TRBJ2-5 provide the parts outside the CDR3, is GAGVSQSPRYKVTKRGQDVTLRCDPISSHATLYWYQQALGQGPEFLTYFNYEAQPDKSGLPSDRFSAERPEGSISTLTIQRTEQRDSAMYRCASSSKSVETQYFGPGTRLLVL.

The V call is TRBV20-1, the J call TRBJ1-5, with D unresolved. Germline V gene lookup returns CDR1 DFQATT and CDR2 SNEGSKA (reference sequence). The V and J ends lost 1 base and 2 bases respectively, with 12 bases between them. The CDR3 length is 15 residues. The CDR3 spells CSARGGGDGNQPQHF. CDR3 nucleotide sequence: TGCAGTGCTAGAGGGGGAGGAGACGGCAATCAGCCCCAGCATTTT.

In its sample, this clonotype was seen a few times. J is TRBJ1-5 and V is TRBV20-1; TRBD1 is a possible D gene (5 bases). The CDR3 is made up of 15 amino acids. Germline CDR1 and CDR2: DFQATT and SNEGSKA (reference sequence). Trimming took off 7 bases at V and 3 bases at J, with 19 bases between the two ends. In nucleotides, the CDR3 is TGCAGTGTAGGGTTCGGAGGGACCCCCAATCAGCCCCAGCATTTT. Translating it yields CSVGFGGTPNQPQHF.

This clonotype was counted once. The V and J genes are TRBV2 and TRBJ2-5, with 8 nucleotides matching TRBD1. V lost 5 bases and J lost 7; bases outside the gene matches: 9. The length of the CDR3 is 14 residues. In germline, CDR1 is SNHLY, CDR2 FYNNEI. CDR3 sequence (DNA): TGTGCCAGCAGTTTTACAGGGGGAAGTGGGACCCAGTACTTC. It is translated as CASSFTGGSGTQYF.

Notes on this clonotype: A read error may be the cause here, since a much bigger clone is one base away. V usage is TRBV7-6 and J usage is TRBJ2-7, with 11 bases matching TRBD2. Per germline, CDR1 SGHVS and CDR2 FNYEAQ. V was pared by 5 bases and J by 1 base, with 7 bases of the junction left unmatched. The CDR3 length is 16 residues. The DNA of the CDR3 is TGTGCCAGCAGCCTAGGGGCTAGCGGGGGGTCCTACGAGCAGTACTTC. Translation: CASSLGASGGSYEQYF.

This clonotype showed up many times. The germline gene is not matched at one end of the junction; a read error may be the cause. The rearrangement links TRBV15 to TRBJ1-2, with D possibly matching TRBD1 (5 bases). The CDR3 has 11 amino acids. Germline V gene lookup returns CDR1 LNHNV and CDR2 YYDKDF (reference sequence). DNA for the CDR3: TGTGCCACCAGCAGGGCCGGGACCCTCCTCTTC. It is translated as CATSRAGTLLF. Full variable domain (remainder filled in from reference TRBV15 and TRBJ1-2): DAMVIQNPRYQVTQFGKPVTLSCSQTLNHNVMYWYQQKSSQAPKLLFHYYDKDFNNEADTPDNFQSRRPNTSFCFLDIRSPGLGDTAMYLCATSRAGTLLFGSGTRLTVV.

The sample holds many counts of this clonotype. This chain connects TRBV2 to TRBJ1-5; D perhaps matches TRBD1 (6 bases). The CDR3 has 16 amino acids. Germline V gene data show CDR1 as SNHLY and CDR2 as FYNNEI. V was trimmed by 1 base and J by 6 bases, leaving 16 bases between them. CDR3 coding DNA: TGTGCCAGCAGTGAAGGCGGACAGTGGGGAACTCAGCCCCAGCATTTT. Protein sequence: CASSEGGQWGTQPQHF.

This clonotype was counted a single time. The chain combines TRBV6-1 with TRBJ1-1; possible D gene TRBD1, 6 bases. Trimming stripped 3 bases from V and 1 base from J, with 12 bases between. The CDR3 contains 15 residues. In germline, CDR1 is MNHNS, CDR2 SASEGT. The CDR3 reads CASSDKRGGNTEAFF. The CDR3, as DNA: TGTGCCAGCAGTGATAAGAGAGGGGGGAACACTGAAGCTTTCTTT.